The 21 T cell receptor beta chains below were found in one sample sequenced in a study of shared clonotypes between healthy human individuals. Measured with immunoSEQ multiplex PCR; TCRdb has only the in-frame clones, and not every one. The data hold about 2.1 million clones, with just over 90% observed a single time. Naive CD8 cells comprised CD45RO-negative, CCR7-positively selected cells, excluding terminally differentiated effector memory CD45RA+ cells. Sample: naive CD8+ T cells from PBMCs. The source of these receptors is a young man in good health. Some clones in this sample may be carry-over from other donors' samples.

The rearrangement links TRBV5-1 to TRBJ2-3; 7 bases align to TRBD2. CDR3 length: 16 residues. J gave up 4 bases and V 4 bases, and 12 bases lay outside the gene matches. Germline V gives CDR1 SGHRS, CDR2 YFSETQ. The CDR3 reads CASSHGWREQPDTQYF. The CDR3 nucleotides are TGCGCCAGCAGCCACGGGTGGCGGGAGCAACCAGATACGCAGTATTTT.

The V and J genes are TRBV4-1 and TRBJ2-5, with D possibly being TRBD2 (6 bases). Germline V gives CDR1 MGHRA, CDR2 YSYEKL. This CDR3 has 14 amino acids. The V and J ends lost 0 bases and 5 bases respectively, with 10 bases between them. Here the CDR3 reads CASSQEAGQETQYF. CDR3 nucleotides: TGCGCCAGCAGCCAAGAGGCGGGGCAGGAGACCCAGTACTTC.

This clone appeared once. The chain has TRBV5-4 and TRBJ2-1, with 12 bases identical to TRBD2. The CDR3 is made up of 14 amino acids. Germline loops: CDR1 SGHNT, CDR2 YYREEE (reference sequence). With 4 bases clipped from V and 13 bases from J, the junction kept 9 bases outside the gene matches. CDR3 DNA: TGTGCCAGCAGCGACCCGGGACTAGCGGGTTATCAGTTCTTC. This encodes CASSDPGLAGYQFF.

This chain connects TRBV28 to TRBJ1-5; D not resolved. The CDR3 is 17 residues long. CDR1 is MDHEN, CDR2 SYDVKM, per germline. Trimming cost V 4 bases and J 2 bases, with 18 bases left between them. The CDR3 reads CASSSNVASKRNQPQHF. CDR3 DNA sequence: TGTGCCAGCAGTTCCAATGTGGCCTCTAAACGCAATCAGCCCCAGCATTTT.

The V and J genes are TRBV7-8 and TRBJ2-2; the D is unclear. Looked up from germline, CDR1 is SGHVS and CDR2 is FQNEAQ. The CDR3 runs to 15 residues. Deletions cut 5 bases from V and 4 bases from J, with 14 bases between. The CDR3 nucleotides read TGTGCCAGCAGCCCCCCCCGGGCCGGCACCGGGGAGCTGTTTTTT. This gives the protein CASSPPRAGTGELFF.

The rearrangement uses TRBV29-1 and TRBJ2-1; TRBD2 matches 7 bases. Per the germline V gene, CDR1 is SQVTM and CDR2 is ANQGSEA. The CDR3 spans 15 residues. V gave up 3 bases and J gave up 10 bases; unmatched junction bases: 15. CDR3 in DNA: TGCAGCGTTGATGTACCGGGACTATTTATCAGCGAGCAGTTCTTC. This translates into CSVDVPGLFISEQFF.

The gene calls are TRBV11-2 and TRBJ2-2, with D hard to call. CDR3 length: 12 amino acids. Trimming took 10 bases from V and 6 from J, leaving 12 bases between them. In germline, CDR1 is SGHAT, CDR2 FQNNGV. The DNA of the CDR3 is TGTGCCACCAAGCTGGGTGCCGGGGAGCTGTTTTTT. Protein: CATKLGAGELFF. The full variable domain, rest sourced from reference TRBV11-2 and TRBJ2-2, is EAGVAQSPRYKIIEKRQSVAFWCNPISGHATLYWYQQILGQGPKLLIQFQNNGVVDDSQLPKDRFSAERLKGVDSTLKIQPAKLEDSAVYLCATKLGAGELFFGEGSRLTVL.

This clone was detected only once. The chain is built from TRBV7-2 and TRBJ2-7; 8 bases are a match to TRBD2. CDR1 is SGHTA, CDR2 FQGNSA, per germline. J was trimmed by 0 bases and V by 1 base; bases with no gene match: 5. The CDR3 is made up of 16 amino acids. The chain's CDR3 is CASSLVPGRASYEQYF. CDR3 DNA: TGTGCCAGCAGCTTAGTTCCCGGGAGGGCCTCCTACGAGCAGTACTTC.

As DNA, the CDR3 is TGTGCCAGCAGCCAGGACCACAGGGTCCCGAACACTGAAGCTTTCTTT. Amino acids: CASSQDHRVPNTEAFF. The chain carries TRBV7-9 and TRBJ1-1, with TRBD1 as a possible D gene (6 bases). With 5 bases removed from V and 1 base from J, the gap between germline ends came to 17 bases. CDR3 length: 16 amino acids. Looked up from germline, CDR1 is SEHNR and CDR2 is FQNEAQ (reference sequence).

With respect to this clone: Different DNA sequences within this sample yield the same CDR3. For the CDR3, the DNA is TGCGCCAGCAGCCTCGGACCGAACACCGGGGAGCTGTTTTTT. Amino acid sequence: CASSLGPNTGELFF. The chain has TRBV4-1 and TRBJ2-2; D is uncertain. Germline lookup yields CDR1 MGHRA and CDR2 YSYEKL. Trimming removed 4 bases at V and 0 bases at J, with 6 bases between. This CDR3 region has 14 residues.

The genes are TRBV5-1 and TRBJ2-1, with D tentatively TRBD1 (6 bases). V gave up 4 bases and J gave up 8 bases, with 10 bases separating them. The CDR3 is made up of 12 amino acids. Germline CDR1 is SGHRS and CDR2 is YFSETQ. DNA of the CDR3: TGCGCCAGCAGCCGTGGGGGCCATGAGCAGTTCTTC. Amino acids: CASSRGGHEQFF.

The chain recombines TRBV11-2 with TRBJ2-1; D possibly matches TRBD1 or TRBD2 (5 bases each). The V end was cut by 5 bases, the J end by 11 bases, with 22 bases between. The length of the CDR3 is 15 residues. Germline-derived CDR1 and CDR2 are SGHAT and FQNNGV. The CDR3 coding sequence is TGTGCCAGCAGCCCCCCTAGGAGGCAGGGCCTAAAGCAGTTCTTC. This encodes CASSPPRRQGLKQFF.

V gene TRBV28 combines with J gene TRBJ2-1; 8 nucleotides line up with TRBD2. Germline V lookup: CDR1 MDHEN, CDR2 SYDVKM. The CDR3 is 15 residues long. The J segment lost 4 bases and the V segment lost 6 bases, leaving 8 bases of the junction unmatched. CDR3 sequence: CASRTAGEGYNEQFF. CDR3 coding DNA: TGTGCCAGCAGGACAGCGGGAGAGGGGTACAATGAGCAGTTCTTC.

This clone showed up just once. The chain links TRBV27 to TRBJ2-7; 10 bases fit TRBD2. With V trimmed by 5 bases and J by 2 bases, 12 bases remained unmatched. Looked up from germline, CDR1 is MNHEY and CDR2 is SMNVEV (reference sequence). CDR3 length: 17 amino acids. CDR3 DNA sequence: TGTGCCAGCAGTCTTACAGCGGGACTAGCGACCCCCTACGAGCAGTACTTC. It encodes CASSLTAGLATPYEQYF.

The chain employs TRBV4-3 and TRBJ1-2; 9 bases are shared with TRBD1. V dropped 0 bases and J dropped 8; count of bases not matched to a gene: 4. Germline CDR1 is LGHNA and CDR2 is YSLEER. The CDR3 loop spans 14 amino acids. The CDR3: CASSQDRTGVGYTF. CDR3 nucleotide sequence: TGCGCCAGCAGCCAAGATAGGACAGGGGTCGGCTACACCTTC.

V gene TRBV7-6 combines with J gene TRBJ2-7; no clear D. The germline V gene has CDR1 SGHVS and CDR2 FNYEAQ. The CDR3 totals 15 residues. Trimming cost V 1 base and J 5 bases, with 15 bases left between them. The CDR3 DNA follows: TGTGCCAGCAGCTTAGTTGAACGGCAGTTTAACGAGCAGTACTTC. This gives the protein CASSLVERQFNEQYF.

This clone showed up just once. The chain is built from TRBV27 and TRBJ1-4; no clear D gene. The germline gives CDR1 MNHEY, CDR2 SMNVEV (reference sequence). V was pared by 5 bases and J by 5 bases, with 18 bases between. The CDR3 covers 16 residues. The CDR3 sequence: CASSPDGEGTNEKLFF. CDR3 in DNA: TGTGCCAGCAGTCCCGACGGGGAGGGTACCAATGAAAAACTGTTTTTT.

The chain has TRBV28 and TRBJ2-7; perhaps TRBD1 as D (5 bases). Deletions cut 7 bases from V and 0 bases from J, with 10 bases between. This CDR3 has 13 amino acids. The germline CDR1 and CDR2 sequences are MDHEN and SYDVKM. CDR3 region: CASTPTVSYEQYF. The CDR3 nucleotides are TGTGCCAGCACCCCGACAGTCTCCTACGAGCAGTACTTC.

The rearrangement joins TRBV6-1 to TRBJ1-4; TRBD1 might be the D (6 bases). Germline V CDR1 and CDR2: MNHNS, SASEGT. The CDR3 totals 17 residues. The V end lost 1 base, the J end lost 3 bases, and 15 bases lay between the germline ends. The CDR3 nucleotides are TGTGCCAGCAGTGAAGTGGTCGGGGGGCGCCCTAATGAAAAACTGTTTTTT. As protein: CASSEVVGGRPNEKLFF.

The chain is built from TRBV5-8 and TRBJ2-7, with TRBD2 as a possible D gene (7 bases). The CDR3 loop spans 13 amino acids. Per the germline V gene, CDR1 is SGHTS and CDR2 is YDEGEE. Trimming took 10 bases from V and 6 from J, leaving 20 bases between them. CDR3 region: CAGRGGSTVEQYF. CDR3 coding DNA: TGTGCCGGAAGGGGGGGCTCGACGGTCGAGCAGTACTTC. The full variable domain, with the rest looked up from reference TRBV5-8 and TRBJ2-7, is EAGVTQSPTHLIKTRGQQATLRCSPISGHTSVYWYQQALGLGLQFLLWYDEGEERNRGNFPPRFSGRQFPNYSSELNVNALELEDSALYLCAGRGGSTVEQYFGPGTRLTVT.

Notes on this clone: This CDR3 is also generated by other DNA sequences in the sample. V and J are TRBV7-9 and TRBJ1-2; D call uncertain. The CDR3 is 13 residues long. Germline CDR1 is SEHNR and CDR2 is FQNEAQ (reference sequence). V gave up 3 bases and J gave up 4 bases, with 9 bases separating them. CDR3 loop: CASSFGQIYGYTF. CDR3 DNA sequence: TGTGCCAGCAGCTTTGGGCAGATCTATGGCTACACCTTC.